A single sample is the source of the 29 T cell receptor beta chains below, sequenced in a study of blood T cell repertoires in COVID-19 (TCRdb year 2020). Library preparation used the immunoSEQ multiplex PCR assay. In TCRdb, the immuneACCESS table is reduced to in-frame sequences with V and J assigned. These tables do not hold every clone; where another copy was compared, an unresolved V gene accounts for under half, and the others remain unexplained. Here the sample has about 270,000 clones; around 84% occur a single time. Around 15% of the sample belongs to the ten largest clones. Source material: PBMCs or T cells enriched from blood (not recorded which). The receptors come from a man between 18 and 35 years old who had recovered from COVID-19.

This chain links TRBV6-5 with TRBJ2-5, with D unclear. Trimming cost V 2 bases and J 0 bases, with 13 bases left between them. CDR3 size: 16 residues. Germline CDR1 reads MNHEY; CDR2 reads SVGAGI. CDR3 loop: CASSYGHGSYQETQYF. The CDR3 DNA follows: TGTGCCAGCAGTTACGGGCACGGAAGCTACCAAGAGACCCAGTACTTC.

The chain uses TRBV14 and TRBJ2-1, with 7 bases fitting TRBD1. V was clipped by 5 bases and J by 11 bases; unmatched bases: 6. Per germline, CDR1 SGHDN and CDR2 FVKESK. The CDR3 runs 12 residues. The CDR3 sequence: CASSMDRLKQFF. The CDR3 DNA reads as TGTGCCAGCAGCATGGACAGGTTGAAGCAGTTCTTC.

The chain recombines TRBV14 with TRBJ2-2; 8 nucleotides align to TRBD2. Trimming cost V 2 bases and J 4 bases; bases outside gene matches: 3. Germline lookup yields CDR1 SGHDN and CDR2 FVKESK. This CDR3 region has 15 residues. CDR3 loop: CASSQRTSSTGELFF. As DNA, the CDR3 is TGTGCCAGCAGCCAACGGACTAGCAGCACCGGGGAGCTGTTTTTT.

This chain connects TRBV6-5 to TRBJ2-5; TRBD2 matches 9 bases. J gave up 6 bases and V 1 base, and 3 bases lay outside the gene matches. Germline CDR1 and CDR2: MNHEY and SVGAGI. The CDR3 is made up of 14 amino acids. The CDR3 DNA reads as TGTGCCAGCAGTTACTTAGCGGGGGAAAAGACCCAGTACTTC. It codes for CASSYLAGEKTQYF.

The genes are TRBV7-4 and TRBJ1-5, with D possibly matching TRBD1 (6 bases). Per the germline V gene, CDR1 is SGHVT and CDR2 is SQSDAQ. V dropped 3 bases and J dropped 1 base, with 19 bases sitting between them. The CDR3 loop spans 18 amino acids. For the CDR3, the DNA is TGTGCCAGCAGCTTCTGGCATCCGTGTAGGGGGAGCAATCAGCCCCAGCATTTT. Amino acid sequence: CASSFWHPCRGSNQPQHF.

The genes are TRBV19 and TRBJ1-1; a weak D match, TRBD1 (5 bases). The length of the CDR3 is 14 residues. CDR1 is LNHDA and CDR2 is SQIVND in the germline V gene (reference sequence). The ends were cut back, 1 base at V and 4 bases at J, with 10 bases in the middle. For the CDR3, the DNA is TGTGCCAGTAGTATAGGTAAGGGGTTCACTGAAGCTTTCTTT. Its translation is CASSIGKGFTEAFF.

The chain employs TRBV6-6 and TRBJ2-5; 7 bases are a match to TRBD2. The junction had 7 bases not matched to a gene; V was cut back by 2 bases and J by 1 base. Germline V gene lookup returns CDR1 MNHNY and CDR2 SVGAGI (reference sequence). The CDR3 runs to 16 residues. CDR3: CASSYNRGLSQETQYF. CDR3 nucleotides: TGTGCCAGCAGTTACAACCGGGGACTATCCCAAGAGACCCAGTACTTC.

The chain couples TRBV10-1 to TRBJ2-1; tentatively, D is TRBD2 (6 bases). CDR3 length equals 16 residues. Looked up from germline, CDR1 is WNHNN and CDR2 is SYGVQD (reference sequence). The ends were cut back, 5 bases at V and 3 bases at J, with 17 bases in the middle. CDR3 region: CASSSNRELHYNEQFF. The DNA of the CDR3 is TGCGCCAGCAGTTCCAATCGGGAGTTACACTACAATGAGCAGTTCTTC.

There are a few counts of this clone. V and J are TRBV12-5 and TRBJ1-1; D gene uncertain. Looked up from germline, CDR1 is LGHNT and CDR2 is FRNRAP. Trimming left V 2 bases short and J 7 bases short, with 5 bases between. CDR3 size: 11 residues. In DNA, the CDR3 is TGTGCTAGTGGTTTGAGGAGTGAAGCTTTCTTT. Translation: CASGLRSEAFF. Together with reference TRBV12-5 and TRBJ1-1, the CDR3 gives the full variable domain: DARVTQTPRHKVTEMGQEVTMRCQPILGHNTVFWYRQTMMQGLELLAYFRNRAPLDDSGMPKDRFSAEMPDATLATLKIQPSEPRDSAVYFCASGLRSEAFFGQGTRLTVV.

This clone was observed a single time. The chain uses TRBV19 and TRBJ2-2; TRBD1 aligns across 7 bases. With V trimmed by 6 bases and J by 0 bases, 4 bases remained unmatched. CDR1 LNHDA and CDR2 SQIVND come from the germline V gene (reference sequence). The CDR3 consists of 15 residues. The DNA for the CDR3 is TGTGCCAGTAGCCCGGGACAGCCGAACACCGGGGAGCTGTTTTTT. It codes for CASSPGQPNTGELFF.

The rearrangement uses TRBV18 and TRBJ1-3; perhaps TRBD1 as D (5 bases). Trimming removed 2 bases from V and 0 bases from J, with 8 bases in between. The CDR3 runs 15 residues. Germline V CDR1 and CDR2: KGHSH, LQKENI. DNA for the CDR3: TGTGCCAGCTCACCAGGGGCCTCCTCTGGAAACACCATATATTTT. Translation: CASSPGASSGNTIYF.

This clone was seen more than once but under ten times. V usage is TRBV21-1 and J usage is TRBJ1-5. TRBV21-1 is tagged as a pseudogene. CDR3 size: 12 residues. Here the CDR3 reads CASSKRNQPQHF. CDR3 DNA: TGTGCCAGCAGCAAGCGAAATCAGCCCCAGCATTTT.

The rearrangement uses TRBV5-1 and TRBJ2-5, with 8 nucleotides matching TRBD1. Germline-derived CDR1 and CDR2 are SGHRS and YFSETQ. V dropped 5 bases and J dropped 2; count of bases not matched to a gene: 20. CDR3 size: 19 residues. The CDR3 protein is CASRLGQGASRSTQETQYF. The CDR3 DNA is TGCGCCAGCAGACTTGGGCAGGGGGCTTCTCGGTCTACACAAGAGACCCAGTACTTC.

The CDR3 nucleotides are TGTGCCAGCAGTGTAAACACCAATCAGCCCCAGCATTTT. Protein product: CASSVNTNQPQHF. J is TRBJ1-5 and V is TRBV2; D uncertain. V was cut by 4 bases and J by 3 bases, with 7 bases left in between. Germline V gene sequence: CDR1 SNHLY, CDR2 FYNNEI. The CDR3 sequence is 13 residues long.

The genes are TRBV7-8 and TRBJ1-2; TRBD1 matches at 7 bases. Unmatched junction bases numbered 5, after V lost 5 bases and J lost 5 bases. CDR1 and CDR2 from the germline V gene are SGHVS and FQNEAQ. The CDR3 contains 13 residues. The CDR3 spells CASSADREYGYTF. CDR3 nucleotides: TGTGCCAGCAGCGCCGACAGGGAATATGGCTACACCTTC.

The chain links TRBV21-1 to TRBJ1-6; the table's D gene call, TRBD1, was not cross checked with the DNA. TRBV21-1 is classified as a pseudogene. This CDR3 region has 14 residues. The CDR3 is CASNCQGDNSPLHF. Here the CDR3 DNA reads TGTGCCAGCAACTGTCAGGGGGACAATTCACCCCTCCACTTT.

This clone appeared a few times. This chain joins TRBV25-1 and TRBJ2-1, with 10 bases lining up with TRBD1. CDR3 length: 16 amino acids. The trim removed 3 bases at V and 6 bases at J, leaving 8 bases unmatched. Germline V gene data show CDR1 as MGHDK and CDR2 as SYGVNS. Here the CDR3 reads CASSELGTGVTNEQFF. CDR3 nucleotide sequence: TGTGCCAGCAGTGAGTTGGGGACAGGGGTTACCAATGAGCAGTTCTTC.

This clone was counted once. The chain links TRBV7-9 to TRBJ1-4; D is possibly TRBD1 (5 bases). The V end was cut by 5 bases, the J end by 7 bases, with 17 bases between. Germline lookup yields CDR1 SEHNR and CDR2 FQNEAQ (reference sequence). The CDR3 length is 15 residues. Here the CDR3 reads CASSPRTTLSEKLFF. CDR3 nucleotides: TGTGCCAGCAGCCCACGGACAACGTTAAGTGAAAAACTGTTTTTT.

This chain joins TRBV6-5 and TRBJ2-7, with TRBD1 matching over 7 bases. Germline V gene lookup returns CDR1 MNHEY and CDR2 SVGAGI. The CDR3 has 15 residues. J gave up 4 bases and V 2 bases, and 8 bases lay outside the gene matches. This CDR3 reads CASSYPPGQTYEQYF. The CDR3 region has the DNA TGTGCCAGCAGTTACCCACCGGGACAGACTTACGAGCAGTACTTC.

The chain couples TRBV18 to TRBJ1-4, with D possibly matching TRBD1 (6 bases). Trimming shortened V by 2 bases and J by 4 bases, and 20 bases separated the two germline ends. The V gene's germline CDR1 is KGHSH and CDR2 LQKENI. The CDR3 loop spans 18 amino acids. The CDR3 DNA reads TGTGCCAGCTCACCAGCTTATCCGGGACAAGGCCTTAATGAAAAACTGTTTTTT. The encoded protein is CASSPAYPGQGLNEKLFF. Supplemented by reference TRBV18 and TRBJ1-4, the full variable domain reads NAGVMQNPRHLVRRRGQEARLRCSPMKGHSHVYWYRQLPEEGLKFMVYLQKENIIDESGMPKERFSAEFPKEGPSILRIQQVVRGDSAAYFCASSPAYPGQGLNEKLFFGSGTQLSVL.

The chain links TRBV5-1 to TRBJ2-3; tentative D call: TRBD1 (6 bases). The V end was cut by 3 bases, the J end by 0 bases, with 11 bases between. This CDR3 contains 15 residues. The germline CDR1 and CDR2 sequences are SGHRS and YFSETQ. The CDR3 sequence: CASSSGAASTDTQYF. For the CDR3, the DNA is TGCGCCAGCAGCTCAGGGGCGGCTAGCACAGATACGCAGTATTTT. The full variable domain, completed using reference TRBV5-1 and TRBJ2-3, is KAGVTQTPRYLIKTRGQQVTLSCSPISGHRSVSWYQQTPGQGLQFLFEYFSETQRNKGNFPGRFSGRQFSNSRSEMNVSTLELGDSALYLCASSSGAASTDTQYFGPGTRLTVL.

The chain carries TRBV5-4 and TRBJ1-6; 7 nucleotides line up with TRBD1. Per germline, CDR1 SGHNT and CDR2 YYREEE (reference sequence). V lost 3 bases to trimming and J lost 5 bases; unmatched junction nucleotides: 5. This CDR3 is 15 amino acids long. CDR3 residues: CASSSWTGNNSPLHF. DNA of the CDR3: TGTGCCAGCAGCTCCTGGACAGGAAATAATTCACCCCTCCACTTT.

This chain joins TRBV27 and TRBJ2-1; the D gene is possibly TRBD2 (6 bases). The ends were cut back, 2 bases at V and 1 base at J, with 9 bases in the middle. Looked up from germline, CDR1 is MNHEY and CDR2 is SMNVEV (reference sequence). This CDR3 has 15 residues. The CDR3: CASSLRRDSYNEQFF. CDR3 in DNA: TGTGCCAGCAGTTTAAGGCGGGATTCCTACAATGAGCAGTTCTTC.

This clone came up once. J is TRBJ1-1 and V is TRBV4-2; D perhaps matches TRBD1 (5 bases). Germline-derived CDR1 and CDR2 are LGHNA and YNFKEQ. This CDR3 has 14 amino acids. Trimming removed 4 bases at V and 1 base at J, with 10 bases between. The CDR3 DNA sequence: TGTGCCAGCAGCCGACCGACAGAGAACACTGAAGCTTTCTTT. Translating it yields CASSRPTENTEAFF.

The chain recombines TRBV25-1 with TRBJ2-1; 7 nucleotides align to TRBD2. V shed 7 bases, J shed 5 bases, and the junction held 5 bases outside the gene matches. The CDR3 contains 13 residues. Germline values: CDR1 MGHDK, CDR2 SYGVNS. CDR3 sequence: CASTEGLNNEQFF. CDR3 in DNA: TGTGCCAGCACCGAGGGACTAAACAATGAGCAGTTCTTC.

The genes are TRBV5-1 and TRBJ2-3; 16 bases are a match to TRBD2. V lost 0 bases and J lost 0; bases outside the gene matches: 4. The CDR3 is 19 amino acids. Germline assignment: CDR1 SGHRS and CDR2 YFSETQ. The CDR3 DNA follows: TGCGCCAGCAGCTTGGCCGGGACTAGCGGGGGGGCGAGCACAGATACGCAGTATTTT. This encodes CASSLAGTSGGASTDTQYF.

V is TRBV19 and J is TRBJ1-2; D ambiguous. V lost 7 bases and J lost 12, with 24 bases in between. Germline CDR1 LNHDA, CDR2 SQIVND (reference sequence). There are 14 residues in the CDR3. This CDR3 is CASTGRDTNYGDTF. The CDR3 coding sequence is TGTGCCAGTACCGGGCGGGATACCAACTATGGGGACACCTTC. The variable domain in full, with the rest retrieved from reference TRBV19 and TRBJ1-2, is DGGITQSPKYLFRKEGQNVTLSCEQNLNHDAMYWYRQDPGQGLRLIYYSQIVNDFQKGDIAEGYSVSREKKESFPLTVTSAQKNPTAFYLCASTGRDTNYGDTFGSGTRLTVV.

This chain links TRBV14 with TRBJ2-2; a possible D gene is TRBD2 (6 bases). CDR1 and CDR2 (germline): SGHDN, FVKESK. The CDR3 loop spans 13 amino acids. V was shortened by 6 bases and J by 7 bases, with 12 bases between the two germline ends. The CDR3 loop reads CASSRREVGELFF. CDR3 DNA sequence: TGTGCCAGCAGTCGTAGGGAGGTCGGGGAGCTGTTTTTT.

This clone came up a few times. The rearrangement joins TRBV11-3 to TRBJ2-1, with D hard to call. Germline lookup yields CDR1 SGHNT and CDR2 YENEEA. Trimming left V 1 base short and J 7 bases short, with 8 bases between. The length of the CDR3 is 13 residues. CDR3 sequence reads: CASSLGPVNEQFF. The DNA of the CDR3 is TGTGCCAGCAGCTTAGGGCCCGTGAATGAGCAGTTCTTC. The whole variable domain, remainder taken from reference TRBV11-3 and TRBJ2-1, is EAGVVQSPRYKIIEKKQPVAFWCNPISGHNTLYWYLQNLGQGPELLIRYENEEAVDDSQLPKDRFSAERLKGVDSTLKIQPAELGDSAVYLCASSLGPVNEQFFGPGTRLTVL.